A single count supports the clone carrying this T cell receptor beta chain. As yet, its antigen is unknown. This record comes from a study of cytomegalovirus exposure and HLA in healthy donors. Study as a whole: Sequencing of roughly 180 million T cells in an earlier analysis found approximately 120 million unique TCR beta sequences. General study points: TCR beta V- and J-gene trimming, according to a later analysis, was linked to a missense DCLRE1C variant. Upon later analysis, TCR association rates were observed to vary by HLA locus, being highest for DRB1 and lowest for HLA-C.

PCR employed 60 Vbeta and 13 Jbeta primers. Sequenced by immunoSEQ multiplex PCR; TCRdb stores in-frame clones only, minus some. Counted here are approximately 70,000 clones, over 70% occurring once; the ten biggest clones make up approximately 7.8%. The study sampled nominally healthy donors, though unrecorded immune exposures were likely. The CDR3 consists of 16 residues. Per germline, CDR1 MNHEY and CDR2 SVGAGI. The V end was cut by 4 bases, the J end by 2 bases, with 16 bases between. Material: PBMCs. The rearrangement uses TRBV6-5 and TRBJ2-3; TRBD1 might be the D (6 bases). The clonotype comes from a man aged 60-69 years in good health and CMV-seropositive. CDR3 sequence: CASSFTGTKITDTQYF. CDR3 sequence (DNA): TGTGCCAGCAGTTTCACCGGGACAAAGATCACAGATACGCAGTATTTT.